The 10 T cell receptor beta chains below were found in one sample sequenced in a study of T cells after yellow fever vaccination. MiXCR, run by TCRdb on the 5' RACE reads, gives a single entry per CDR3 protein. The table lists a few hundred thousand distinct CDR3 sequences, about 3.5% of them singletons. Sequencing was performed on PBMCs, taken on the day of the yellow fever booster vaccination. The source of these receptors is a man aged 18 to 30 who received the YFV17D yellow fever vaccine.

This clonotype was counted between two and nine times. CDR3 amino acids: CASSYTTGADYGYTF. The CDR3 DNA is TGTGCCAGCAGTTATACGACAGGGGCGGACTATGGCTACACCTTC. This rearrangement joins TRBV6-5 to TRBJ1-2; TRBD1 aligns across 8 bases. In germline, CDR1 is MNHEY, CDR2 SVGAGI. This CDR3 is built from 15 residues. V gave up 3 bases and J gave up 3 bases; unmatched junction bases: 6.

The V call is TRBV12-3 or TRBV12-4, the J call TRBJ1-4, with D perhaps matching TRBD1 (5 bases). The CDR3 covers 14 residues. Trimming cost V 7 bases and J 8 bases, with 17 bases left between them. The CDR3 DNA follows: TGTGCCAGCAAATCGGTAGGGGAGAACGAAAAACTGTTTTTT. This encodes CASKSVGENEKLFF.

In the case of this clonotype: A read error may produce the germline difference seen at one junction end. The V gene is TRBV7-2, the J gene TRBJ1-2, with TRBD1 matching 8 bases. The germline gives CDR1 SGHTA, CDR2 FQGNSA. The CDR3 is 15 amino acids. The CDR3 region is CASSSHRQGNSGYTF. Here the CDR3 DNA reads TGTGCCAGCAGCTCCCACCGACAGGGGAACTCTGGCTACACCTTC.

This clonotype occurred a few times. The chain uses TRBV6-6 and TRBJ1-2; D not certain. The germline gives CDR1 MNHNY, CDR2 SVGAGI (reference sequence). The germline V and J ends were trimmed by 3 bases and 6 bases, with 2 bases remaining between them. The CDR3 extends over 10 amino acids. For the CDR3, the DNA is TGTGCCAGCAGTTATGATGGCTACACCTTC. It yields the protein CASSYDGYTF.

This clonotype has more than one count but fewer than ten. The V gene is TRBV7-9, the J gene TRBJ1-1; the D is unclear. Germline V gene lookup returns CDR1 SEHNR and CDR2 FQNEAQ (reference sequence). There are 15 residues in the CDR3. Trimming removed 1 base at V and 6 bases at J, with 15 bases between. The CDR3 is CASSLGHVRAAEAFF. CDR3 DNA sequence: TGTGCCAGCAGCTTAGGTCACGTCAGAGCGGCTGAAGCTTTCTTT.

The chain couples TRBV11-3 to TRBJ1-1; D gene ambiguous. Trimming removed 0 bases at V and 1 base at J, with 9 bases between. Germline V gene data show CDR1 as SGHNT and CDR2 as YENEEA. This CDR3 has 15 residues. The CDR3: CASSLDGSGNTEAFF. DNA for the CDR3: TGTGCCAGCAGCTTAGACGGGTCCGGGAACACTGAAGCTTTCTTT.

This clonotype was recorded at least ten times. The chain carries TRBV7-9 and TRBJ2-7, with a weak D call TRBD1 (6 bases). Per the germline V gene, CDR1 is SEHNR and CDR2 is FQNEAQ (reference sequence). The CDR3 covers 12 residues. V dropped 7 bases and J dropped 4 bases, with 11 bases sitting between them. The CDR3 nucleotides are TGTGCCAGCATGGACAGAAAATACGAGCAGTACGTC. This sequence encodes CASMDRKYEQYV.

This chain connects TRBV7-6 to TRBJ2-7, with D uncertain. The germline V and J ends were trimmed by 5 bases and 2 bases, with 10 bases remaining between them. CDR1 is SGHVS and CDR2 is FNYEAQ in the germline V gene. This CDR3 spans 13 amino acids. This CDR3 is CASSNHEAYEQYF. CDR3 coding DNA: TGTGCCAGCAGCAACCACGAGGCCTACGAGCAGTACTTC.

This clonotype was detected ten times or more. V is TRBV6-5 and J is TRBJ2-3; the match to TRBD1 covers 9 bases. The trim removed 5 bases at V and 1 base at J, leaving 4 bases unmatched. The CDR3 loop spans 15 amino acids. The germline CDR1 and CDR2 sequences are MNHEY and SVGAGI. CDR3 amino acids: CASSIRTGGTDTQYF. Here the CDR3 DNA reads TGTGCCAGCAGTATCCGGACAGGGGGCACAGATACGCAGTATTTT.

The sample holds many counts of this clonotype. V usage is TRBV7-2 and J usage is TRBJ2-1, with TRBD2 identical over 7 bases. CDR1 and CDR2 (germline): SGHTA, FQGNSA. Trimming at V came to 6 bases and at J to 2 bases, leaving 4 bases not matched to a gene. The CDR3 length is 14 residues. CDR3 nucleotides: TGTGCCAGCAGTAGGAGCGGGGCCTACAATGAGCAGTTCTTC. This sequence encodes CASSRSGAYNEQFF.